The 23 T cell receptor beta chains below all came from one sample that was sequenced in a study of identical twins. MiXCR, run by TCRdb on the 5' RACE reads, gives a single entry per CDR3 protein. The profile shows 1.5 million to 2 million distinct CDR3 sequences, about 32% of them singletons. The sequencing sample was made of cord blood. These receptor sequences come from a newborn girl in good health.

The CDR3 protein is CAISEWGTGGPYEQYF. The CDR3 nucleotides are TGTGCCATCAGTGAGTGGGGGACAGGGGGCCCCTACGAGCAGTACTTC. The chain carries TRBV10-3 and TRBJ2-7, with 12 bases fitting TRBD1. The V gene's germline CDR1 is ENHRY and CDR2 SYGVKD. V lost 1 base to trimming and J lost 2 bases; unmatched junction nucleotides: 3. CDR3 length: 16 amino acids.

This clonotype was seen only a few times. The junction differs from germline at one of its ends, possibly a read error. The chain combines TRBV7-6 with TRBJ2-1; D uncertain. CDR3 size: 13 residues. Germline CDR1 reads SGHVS; CDR2 reads FNYEAQ. The CDR3 nucleotides read TGTGCTAGCAGCAAGGATCTGAGCAATGAGCAGTTCTTC. Protein: CASSKDLSNEQFF.

The chain couples TRBV4-1 to TRBJ2-3; no clear D. Per germline, CDR1 MGHRA and CDR2 YSYEKL. The CDR3 length is 15 residues. V dropped 1 base and J dropped 2 bases, with 10 bases sitting between them. CDR3 in DNA: TGCGCCAGCAGCCAAGTGCCAAGCCCCACAGATACGCAGTATTTT. Translating it yields CASSQVPSPTDTQYF.

This clonotype was observed a few times. The chain recombines TRBV24-1 with TRBJ2-1; D gene ambiguous. Between the trimmed V and J ends, which lost 2 bases and 6 bases, there was a span of 10 bases. This CDR3 comprises 14 residues. CDR1 is KGHDR, CDR2 SFDVKD, per germline. Here the CDR3 reads CATSDSGLGNEQFF. The CDR3 region has the DNA TGTGCCACCAGTGATTCCGGGTTGGGCAATGAGCAGTTCTTC.

This clonotype was counted at least ten times. The chain links TRBV5-1 to TRBJ2-7, with TRBD1 matching over 7 bases. V lost 5 bases and J lost 3; bases outside the gene matches: 11. The CDR3 covers 15 residues. The germline gives CDR1 SGHRS, CDR2 YFSETQ. CDR3: CASRLTGPSLYEQYF. Here the CDR3 DNA reads TGCGCCAGCAGACTGACAGGGCCCTCTCTCTACGAGCAGTACTTC.

V gene TRBV12-3 or TRBV12-4 combines with J gene TRBJ1-3; 10 bases align to TRBD1. This CDR3 is 15 amino acids long. V trimming: 5 bases; J trimming: 4 bases; junction bases outside the gene matches: 5. The DNA for the CDR3 is TGTGCCAGCAGTCCCCGGACAGGGGGAGGAAACACCATATATTTT. As protein: CASSPRTGGGNTIYF.

This clonotype was observed many times. The chain recombines TRBV10-3 with TRBJ1-2; TRBD1 agrees at 11 bases. Losses at the gene ends were 7 bases for V and 8 bases for J; bases not matched to a gene: 6. The germline V gene encodes CDR1 ENHRY and CDR2 SYGVKD. The CDR3 sequence is 13 residues long. The CDR3 DNA is TGTGCCATCAACGGACAGGGGGCTGTCGGCTACACCTTC. This gives the protein CAINGQGAVGYTF.

The V call is TRBV3-1, the J call TRBJ2-3; a possible D gene is TRBD1 (6 bases). Germline loops: CDR1 LGHDT, CDR2 YNNKEL (reference sequence). V was pared by 1 base and J by 6 bases, with 14 bases between. CDR3 size: 15 residues. The CDR3 here is CASSQVEQGDDTQYF. For the CDR3, the DNA is TGTGCCAGCAGCCAAGTTGAACAGGGTGACGATACGCAGTATTTT.

This clonotype has ten or more counts. The chain links TRBV9 to TRBJ2-1, with TRBD2 matching 7 bases. The length of the CDR3 is 15 residues. In germline, CDR1 is SGDLS, CDR2 YYNGEE. V lost 0 bases, J lost 1 base, and 1 base stayed unmatched. CDR3 DNA: TGTGCCAGCAGCGTAGGACTAGCTTCCTACAATGAGCAGTTCTTC. This codes for CASSVGLASYNEQFF. Drawing the rest from reference TRBV9 and TRBJ2-1, the complete variable domain is DSGVTQTPKHLITATGQRVTLRCSPRSGDLSVYWYQQSLDQGLQFLIQYYNGEERAKGNILERFSAQQFPDLHSELNLSSLELGDSALYFCASSVGLASYNEQFFGPGTRLTVL.

In its sample, this clonotype was seen a few times. The V call is TRBV6-5, the J call TRBJ2-5, with 12 bases matching TRBD2. The CDR3 contains 15 residues. Trimming at V came to 4 bases and at J to 8 bases, leaving 8 bases not matched to a gene. The germline V gene has CDR1 MNHEY and CDR2 SVGAGI. Here the CDR3 reads CASSSWTSGVDTQYF. The DNA for the CDR3 is TGTGCCAGCAGTTCCTGGACTAGCGGGGTGGACACCCAGTACTTC.

The gene calls are TRBV5-5 and TRBJ1-2; 12 nucleotides agree with TRBD1. CDR3 size: 17 residues. Trimming took 1 base from V and 4 from J; bases not matched to a gene: 8. Germline values: CDR1 SGHKS, CDR2 YYEKEE (reference sequence). The CDR3, as DNA: TGTGCCAGCAGCTTGTCAGGGGACAGGGGGCTTTTCTATGGCTACACCTTC. It codes for CASSLSGDRGLFYGYTF.

The chain employs TRBV20-1 and TRBJ2-3; 9 positions match TRBD1. Germline CDR1 is DFQATT and CDR2 is SNEGSKA (reference sequence). V shed 3 bases, J shed 1 base, and the junction held 11 bases outside the gene matches. The CDR3 is made up of 17 amino acids. CDR3 in amino acids: CSARVPIRDRGTDTQYF. CDR3 sequence (DNA): TGCAGTGCTAGGGTACCCATCCGGGACAGGGGCACAGATACGCAGTATTTT.

This clonotype was observed many times. The V gene is TRBV29-1, the J gene TRBJ2-5; D possibly corresponds to TRBD1 (6 bases). The germline V and J ends were trimmed by 4 bases and 2 bases, with 8 bases remaining between them. The CDR3 length is 12 residues. The germline CDR1 and CDR2 sequences are SQVTM and ANQGSEA. The CDR3 nucleotides are TGCAGCGTTGGGACAGTACAAGAGACCCAGTACTTC. Protein product: CSVGTVQETQYF.

This chain joins TRBV4-2 and TRBJ2-3, with 12 bases identical to TRBD2. This CDR3 has 17 amino acids. V lost 0 bases, J lost 3 bases, and 4 bases stayed unmatched. In germline, CDR1 is LGHNA, CDR2 YNFKEQ. The CDR3 bases are TGTGCCAGCAGCCAAGAGACTAGCGGGGGTAGGACAGATACGCAGTATTTT. Its translation is CASSQETSGGRTDTQYF.

This clonotype was counted between two and nine times. This chain uses TRBV5-1 with TRBJ2-1, with 8 bases aligning to TRBD2. Per the germline V gene, CDR1 is SGHRS and CDR2 is YFSETQ. The length of the CDR3 is 15 residues. The V segment lost 2 bases and the J segment 7 bases; nucleotides outside the gene matches: 8. CDR3 sequence: CASSFTSGGLNEQFF. DNA for the CDR3: TGCGCCAGCAGCTTTACGAGCGGGGGCCTAAATGAGCAGTTCTTC.

This sequence joins TRBV6-6 and TRBJ1-5, with D hard to call. Germline V gene data show CDR1 as MNHNY and CDR2 as SVGAGI (reference sequence). This CDR3 comprises 14 residues. The V end lost 9 bases, the J end lost 2 bases, and 14 bases lay between the germline ends. The CDR3 sequence is CASSFDIRNQPQHF. DNA for the CDR3: TGTGCCAGTTCTTTTGACATCCGCAATCAGCCCCAGCATTTT.

This clonotype was observed a few times. As DNA, the CDR3 is TGTGCCAGCAGTCGGCCGTTCCTCCGCTACGAGCAGTACTTC. It encodes CASSRPFLRYEQYF. This chain links TRBV2 with TRBJ2-5; no definite D call. TRBJ2-7 explains the end of the DNA better; the J call may be wrong. The CDR3 extends over 14 amino acids. Germline CDR1 is SNHLY and CDR2 is FYNNEI.

This clonotype has more than one count but fewer than ten. The V and J genes are TRBV2 and TRBJ2-1; a possible D gene is TRBD2 (7 bases). CDR3 length: 12 residues. V was trimmed by 7 bases and J by 8 bases, leaving 12 bases between them. From germline, CDR1 is SNHLY and CDR2 FYNNEI. Here the CDR3 reads CASTRGGYEQFF. The CDR3 DNA is TGTGCCAGCACCCGCGGGGGCTATGAGCAGTTCTTC.

This chain joins TRBV20-1 and TRBJ1-2; a possible D gene is TRBD1 (5 bases). The CDR3 covers 14 residues. CDR1 is DFQATT and CDR2 is SNEGSKA in the germline V gene (reference sequence). V lost 0 bases and J lost 6, with 14 bases in between. CDR3 sequence: CSARDRTAGHGYTF. DNA for the CDR3: TGCAGTGCTAGAGATCGGACGGCGGGACATGGCTACACCTTC.

This clonotype has just a few counts. The J gene is TRBJ2-4, the V gene TRBV28; TRBD2 matches at 12 bases. The better agreement between TRBJ2-7 and the DNA end casts doubt on the J call. Germline CDR1 reads MDHEN; CDR2 reads SYDVKM. The CDR3 totals 15 residues. CDR3 region: CASSFETSGSHEQYF. The CDR3 bases are TGTGCCAGCAGTTTCGAGACTAGCGGGAGCCACGAGCAGTACTTC.

In this sample, this clonotype turned up a few times. CDR3 DNA: TGTGCCAGCAGTTCACTACTAACTAGCGGGAGATCGGGTGAGCAGTTCTTC. It codes for CASSSLLTSGRSGEQFF. The chain uses TRBV2 and TRBJ2-1; 11 nucleotides match TRBD2. Germline assignment: CDR1 SNHLY and CDR2 FYNNEI. The junction had 15 bases not matched to a gene; V was cut back by 5 bases and J by 9 bases. The CDR3 is 17 amino acids.

The chain employs TRBV5-1 and TRBJ2-1, with 14 positions matching TRBD2. Matching the DNA end better, TRBJ2-7 makes the J call doubtful. This CDR3 comprises 19 residues. Germline assignment: CDR1 SGHRS and CDR2 YFSETQ. CDR3: CASSPGLAGGPLSYNEQYF. The CDR3 coding sequence is TGCGCCAGCAGCCCCGGACTAGCGGGGGGCCCTTTGTCCTACAATGAGCAGTACTTC.

This chain links TRBV20-1 with TRBJ2-1; unclear D gene. Germline V gene sequence: CDR1 DFQATT, CDR2 SNEGSKA (reference sequence). CDR3 length: 10 amino acids. V lost 6 bases and J lost 7, with 7 bases in between. CDR3 sequence reads: CSAPDNEQFF. The CDR3 DNA reads TGCAGTGCCCCGGATAATGAGCAGTTCTTC.